This record covers a single TCR beta chain. This clonotype was counted between two and nine times. Its antigen is unknown. Base qualities are not provided; no much larger clone lies one nucleotide away. This entry is derived from a study of T cell repertoires in cytomegalovirus infection (dated 2019 in TCRdb). Regarding the research as a whole: Because public TCR beta signatures pointed to carriage of CMV infection together with the matching HLA type, the HLA type of each donor mattered for the analysis. The full study reports these points: The ex vivo response was dominated by HLA-C-restricted CMV-specific TCR beta clonotypes, which also provided the single most frequent clonotype in two of eight donors. Carriers of CMV infection plus the relevant HLA type were discriminated by the cumulative frequency of public TCR beta family members in the study cohort and in an independent approximately 350-donor cohort.

Between the V and J ends, shortened by 3 bases and 6 bases respectively, the junction contains 9 bases. The CDR3 contains 12 residues, cysteine and valine counted. The CDR3 DNA has 36 bases and is translated from base 1. CDR1 is given as MGHDK and CDR2 as SYGVNS, both from the germline V gene. The instrument was an Illumina HiSeq 1500. Through fastp at Q25 and MiXCR, TCRdb rebuilt clones from the public reads, retaining in-frame beta chains. Rows are unified per CDR3 protein, each entry keeping the most common DNA and genes. This sample holds about 300,000 distinct CDR3 sequences; approximately 8.9% were observed only once. The biggest ten clones account for more than 2.5% of the sample.

The receptor chain draws on TRBV25-1 and TRBJ2-7; the D gene is possibly TRBD2, with 6 bases matching. Sequenced material: PBMCs. The TCR sequence derives from a human donor in good health (CMV status not recorded). Some clones in this sample may be carry-over from other donors' samples. CDR3 sequence: CASSEEGGEQYV. The DNA is TGTGCCAGCAGTGAGGAGGGTGGCGAGCAGTACGTC.